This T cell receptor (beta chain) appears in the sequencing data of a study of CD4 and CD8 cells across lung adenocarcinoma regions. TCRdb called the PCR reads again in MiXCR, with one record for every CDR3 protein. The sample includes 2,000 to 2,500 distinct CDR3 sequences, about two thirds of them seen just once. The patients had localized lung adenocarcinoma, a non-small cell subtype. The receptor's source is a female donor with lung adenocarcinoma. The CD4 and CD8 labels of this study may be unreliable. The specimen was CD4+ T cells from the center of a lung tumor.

The CDR3 DNA follows: TGTCTTGGGAGCGGAAGAGCACACGTCTTT. Translated, it gives CLGSGRAHVF. The genes are TRBV22-1 and TRBJ1-6. TRBV22-1 is a pseudogene. The CDR3 is made up of 10 amino acids.